This paragraph covers one TCR beta chain sequence. The data were produced by immunoSEQ multiplex PCR, yet TCRdb's version contains in-frame clones alone and is incomplete. The table lists about 120,000 clones, 88% of them singletons, with roughly 3.4% in the top ten. This specimen belongs to a study of control samples from healthy donors and cancer patients. The clonotype comes from a man between 35 and 55 years old in good health. Sample: blood.

The CDR3 DNA reads as TGCGCCAGCAGCCAAGAGGCGGTGAACACTGAAGCTTTCTTT. Amino acids: CASSQEAVNTEAFF. This rearrangement joins TRBV4-3 to TRBJ1-1; D call uncertain. The V gene lost 0 bases and the J gene lost 0 bases, with 5 bases spanning the gap. Germline V lookup: CDR1 LGHNA, CDR2 YSLEER. CDR3 length equals 14 residues.